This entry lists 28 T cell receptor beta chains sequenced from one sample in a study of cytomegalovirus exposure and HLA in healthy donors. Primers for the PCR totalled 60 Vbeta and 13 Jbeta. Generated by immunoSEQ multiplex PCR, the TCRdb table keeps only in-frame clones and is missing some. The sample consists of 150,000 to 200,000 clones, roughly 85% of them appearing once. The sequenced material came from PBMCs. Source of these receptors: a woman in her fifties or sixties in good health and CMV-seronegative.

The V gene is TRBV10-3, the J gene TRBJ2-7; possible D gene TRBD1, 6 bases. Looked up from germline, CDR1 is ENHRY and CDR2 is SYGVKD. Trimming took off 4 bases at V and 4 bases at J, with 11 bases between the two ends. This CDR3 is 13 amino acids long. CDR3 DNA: TGTGCCATCAGTGCAAGGACAGTTTACGAGCAGTACTTC. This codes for CAISARTVYEQYF.

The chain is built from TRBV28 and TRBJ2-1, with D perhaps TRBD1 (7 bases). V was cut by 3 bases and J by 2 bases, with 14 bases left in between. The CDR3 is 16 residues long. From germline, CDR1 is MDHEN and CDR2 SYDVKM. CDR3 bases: TGTGCCAGCAGTTTGGAGCAGGGGGAGGCCTACAATGAGCAGTTCTTC. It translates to CASSLEQGEAYNEQFF.

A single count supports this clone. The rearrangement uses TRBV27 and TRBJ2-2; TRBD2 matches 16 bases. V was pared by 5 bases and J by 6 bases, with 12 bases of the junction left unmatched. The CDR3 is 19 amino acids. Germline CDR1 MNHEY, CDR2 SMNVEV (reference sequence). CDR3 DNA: TGTGCCAGCAGTCCCACCGGGACTAGCGGGAGGGCCCGGGCCGGGGAGCTGTTTTTT. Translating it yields CASSPTGTSGRARAGELFF.

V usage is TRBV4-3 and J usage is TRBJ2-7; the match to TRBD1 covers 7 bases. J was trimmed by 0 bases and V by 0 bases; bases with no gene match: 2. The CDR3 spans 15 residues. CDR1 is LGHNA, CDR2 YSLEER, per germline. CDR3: CASSQEWTGSYEQYF. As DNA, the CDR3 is TGCGCCAGCAGCCAAGAGTGGACAGGCTCCTACGAGCAGTACTTC.

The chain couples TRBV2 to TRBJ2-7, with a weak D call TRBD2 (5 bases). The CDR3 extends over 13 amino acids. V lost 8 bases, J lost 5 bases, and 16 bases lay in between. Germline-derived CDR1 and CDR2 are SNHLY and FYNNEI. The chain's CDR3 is CASGTTSFNEQYF. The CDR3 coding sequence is TGTGCCAGCGGAACCACTAGTTTCAACGAGCAGTACTTC.

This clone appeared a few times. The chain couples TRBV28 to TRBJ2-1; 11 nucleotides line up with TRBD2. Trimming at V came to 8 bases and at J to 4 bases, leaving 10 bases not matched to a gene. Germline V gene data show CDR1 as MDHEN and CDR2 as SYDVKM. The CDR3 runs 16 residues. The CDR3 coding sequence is TGTGCCAGCGCAGTTTATGGGACTAGCGGTTACAATGAGCAGTTCTTC. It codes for CASAVYGTSGYNEQFF.

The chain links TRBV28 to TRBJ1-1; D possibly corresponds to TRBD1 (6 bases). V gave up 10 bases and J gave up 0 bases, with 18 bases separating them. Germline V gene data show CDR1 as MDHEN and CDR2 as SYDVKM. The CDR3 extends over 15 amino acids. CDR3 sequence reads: CATRGGGEVNTEAFF. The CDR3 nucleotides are TGTGCCACCCGGGGAGGGGGTGAGGTGAACACTGAAGCTTTCTTT.

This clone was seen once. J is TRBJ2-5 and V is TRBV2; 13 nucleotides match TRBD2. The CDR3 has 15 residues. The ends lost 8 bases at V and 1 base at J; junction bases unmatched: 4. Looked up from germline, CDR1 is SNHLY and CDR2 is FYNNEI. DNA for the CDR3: TGTGCCAGCGTCACTAGCGGGAGGGCCCAAGAGACCCAGTACTTC. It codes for CASVTSGRAQETQYF. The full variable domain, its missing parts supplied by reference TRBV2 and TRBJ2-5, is EPEVTQTPSHQVTQMGQEVILRCVPISNHLYFYWYRQILGQKVEFLVSFYNNEISEKSEIFDDQFSVERPDGSNFTLKIRSTKLEDSAMYFCASVTSGRAQETQYFGPGTRLLVL.

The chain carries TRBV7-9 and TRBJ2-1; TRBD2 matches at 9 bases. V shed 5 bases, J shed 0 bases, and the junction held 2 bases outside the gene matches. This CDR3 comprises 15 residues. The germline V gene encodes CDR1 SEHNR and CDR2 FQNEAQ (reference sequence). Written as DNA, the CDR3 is TGTGCCAGCAGCCGTAGCGGGAGCTCCTACAATGAGCAGTTCTTC. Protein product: CASSRSGSSYNEQFF.

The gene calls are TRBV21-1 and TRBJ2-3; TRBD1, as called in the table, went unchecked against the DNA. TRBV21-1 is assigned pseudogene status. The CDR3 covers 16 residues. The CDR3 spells CASGPTGTKRADTQYF. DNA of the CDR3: TGTGCCAGCGGGCCGACAGGGACAAAGAGGGCAGATACGCAGTATTTT.

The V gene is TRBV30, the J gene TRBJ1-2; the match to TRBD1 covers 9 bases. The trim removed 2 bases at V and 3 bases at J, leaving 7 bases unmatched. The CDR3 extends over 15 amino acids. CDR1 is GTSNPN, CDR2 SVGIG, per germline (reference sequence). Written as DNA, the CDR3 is TGTGCCTGGAGTCCCTGGGACAGGGCAGACTATGGCTACACCTTC. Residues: CAWSPWDRADYGYTF. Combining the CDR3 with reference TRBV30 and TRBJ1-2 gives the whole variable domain SQTIHQWPATLVQPVGSPLSLECTVEGTSNPNLYWYRQAAGRGLQLLFYSVGIGQISSEVPQNLSASRPQDRQFILSSKKLLLSDSGFYLCAWSPWDRADYGYTFGSGTRLTVV.

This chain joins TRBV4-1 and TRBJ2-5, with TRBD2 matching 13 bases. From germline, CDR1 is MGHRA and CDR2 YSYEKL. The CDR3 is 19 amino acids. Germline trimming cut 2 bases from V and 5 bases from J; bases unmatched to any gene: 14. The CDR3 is CASSQNPPGTSGNEETQYF. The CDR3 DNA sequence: TGCGCCAGCAGCCAAAATCCCCCCGGGACTAGCGGGAATGAGGAGACCCAGTACTTC.

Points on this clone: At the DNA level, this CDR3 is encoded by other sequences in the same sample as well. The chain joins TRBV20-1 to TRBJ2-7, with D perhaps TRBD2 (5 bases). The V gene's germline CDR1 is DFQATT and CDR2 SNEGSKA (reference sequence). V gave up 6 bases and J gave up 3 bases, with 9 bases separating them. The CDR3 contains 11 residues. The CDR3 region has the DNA TGCAGTGCCCCACGGGGCTACGAGCAGTACTTC. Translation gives CSAPRGYEQYF.

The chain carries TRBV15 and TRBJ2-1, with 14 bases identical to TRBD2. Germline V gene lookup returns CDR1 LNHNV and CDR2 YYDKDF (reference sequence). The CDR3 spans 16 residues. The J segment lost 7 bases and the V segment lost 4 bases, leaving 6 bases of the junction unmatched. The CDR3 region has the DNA TGTGCCACCAGCACCACCGGGACTAGCGGGAGAAATGAGCAGTTCTTC. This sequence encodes CATSTTGTSGRNEQFF.

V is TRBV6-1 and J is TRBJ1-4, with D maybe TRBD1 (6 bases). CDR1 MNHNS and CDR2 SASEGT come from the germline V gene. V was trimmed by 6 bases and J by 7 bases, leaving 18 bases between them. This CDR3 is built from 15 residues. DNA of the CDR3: TGTGCCAGCAGCGCGCGGTCGGGGGGCATTGAAAAACTGTTTTTT. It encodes CASSARSGGIEKLFF.

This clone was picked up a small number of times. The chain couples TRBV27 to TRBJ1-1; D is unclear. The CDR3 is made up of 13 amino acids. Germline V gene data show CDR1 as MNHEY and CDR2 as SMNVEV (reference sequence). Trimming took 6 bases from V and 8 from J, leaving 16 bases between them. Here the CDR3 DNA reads TGTGCCAGCAGCAAGAGCCCAAGAATGGAAGCTTTCTTT. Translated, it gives CASSKSPRMEAFF.

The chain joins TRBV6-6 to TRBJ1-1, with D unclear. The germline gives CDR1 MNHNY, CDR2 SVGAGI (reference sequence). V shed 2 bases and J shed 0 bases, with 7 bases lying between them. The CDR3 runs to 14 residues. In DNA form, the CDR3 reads TGTGCCAGCAGTTACGCCAGAATGAACACTGAAGCTTTCTTT. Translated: CASSYARMNTEAFF.

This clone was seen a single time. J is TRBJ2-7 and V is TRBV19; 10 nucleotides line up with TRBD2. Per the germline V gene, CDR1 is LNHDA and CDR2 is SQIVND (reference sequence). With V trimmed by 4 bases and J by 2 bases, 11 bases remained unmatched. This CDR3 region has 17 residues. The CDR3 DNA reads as TGTGCCAGTAGTAAGGGAACTAGCGGGACTAGAACCTACGAGCAGTACTTC. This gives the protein CASSKGTSGTRTYEQYF. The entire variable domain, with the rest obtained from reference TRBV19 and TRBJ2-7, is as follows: DGGITQSPKYLFRKEGQNVTLSCEQNLNHDAMYWYRQDPGQGLRLIYYSQIVNDFQKGDIAEGYSVSREKKESFPLTVTSAQKNPTAFYLCASSKGTSGTRTYEQYFGPGTRLTVT.

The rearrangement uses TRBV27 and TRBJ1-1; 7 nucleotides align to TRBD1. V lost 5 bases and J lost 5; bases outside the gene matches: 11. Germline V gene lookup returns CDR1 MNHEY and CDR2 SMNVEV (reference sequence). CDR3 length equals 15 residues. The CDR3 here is CASSQGDAARTEAFF. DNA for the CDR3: TGTGCCAGCAGTCAGGGGGACGCCGCGAGGACTGAAGCTTTCTTT.

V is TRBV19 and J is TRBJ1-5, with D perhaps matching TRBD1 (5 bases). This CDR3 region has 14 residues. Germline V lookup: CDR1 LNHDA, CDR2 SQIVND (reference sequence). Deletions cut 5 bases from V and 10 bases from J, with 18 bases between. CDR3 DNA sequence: TGTGCCAGTAGTCGCCCCGGGGGATTGAACCCCCAGCATTTT. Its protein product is CASSRPGGLNPQHF. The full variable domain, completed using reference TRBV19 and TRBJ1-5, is DGGITQSPKYLFRKEGQNVTLSCEQNLNHDAMYWYRQDPGQGLRLIYYSQIVNDFQKGDIAEGYSVSREKKESFPLTVTSAQKNPTAFYLCASSRPGGLNPQHFGDGTRLSIL.

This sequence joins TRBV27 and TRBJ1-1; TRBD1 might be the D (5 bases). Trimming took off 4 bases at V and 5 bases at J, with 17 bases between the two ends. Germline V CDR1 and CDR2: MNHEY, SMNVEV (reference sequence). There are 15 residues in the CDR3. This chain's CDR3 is CASSSLGARGTEAFF. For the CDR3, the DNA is TGTGCCAGCAGTTCCCTCGGGGCGCGGGGGACTGAAGCTTTCTTT.

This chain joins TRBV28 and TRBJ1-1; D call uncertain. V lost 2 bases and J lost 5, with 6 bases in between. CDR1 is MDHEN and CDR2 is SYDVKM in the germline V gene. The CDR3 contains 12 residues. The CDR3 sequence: CASSLTVTEAFF. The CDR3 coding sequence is TGTGCCAGCAGTTTAACAGTAACTGAAGCTTTCTTT.

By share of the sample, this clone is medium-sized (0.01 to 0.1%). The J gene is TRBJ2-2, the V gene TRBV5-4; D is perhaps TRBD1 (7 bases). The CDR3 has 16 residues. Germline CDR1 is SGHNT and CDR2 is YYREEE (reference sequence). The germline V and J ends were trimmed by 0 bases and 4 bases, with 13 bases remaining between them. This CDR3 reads CASSLDGGGGTGELFF. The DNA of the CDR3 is TGTGCCAGCAGCTTGGATGGAGGGGGCGGCACCGGGGAGCTGTTTTTT. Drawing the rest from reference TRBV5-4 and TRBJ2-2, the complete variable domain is ETGVTQSPTHLIKTRGQQVTLRCSSQSGHNTVSWYQQALGQGPQFIFQYYREEENGRGNFPPRFSGLQFPNYSSELNVNALELDDSALYLCASSLDGGGGTGELFFGEGSRLTVL.

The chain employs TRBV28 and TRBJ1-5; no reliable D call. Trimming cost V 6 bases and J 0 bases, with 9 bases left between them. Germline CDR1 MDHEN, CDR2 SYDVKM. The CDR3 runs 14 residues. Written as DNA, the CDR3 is TGTGCCAGCAGAGCCGGTAATAGCAATCAGCCCCAGCATTTT. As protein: CASRAGNSNQPQHF.

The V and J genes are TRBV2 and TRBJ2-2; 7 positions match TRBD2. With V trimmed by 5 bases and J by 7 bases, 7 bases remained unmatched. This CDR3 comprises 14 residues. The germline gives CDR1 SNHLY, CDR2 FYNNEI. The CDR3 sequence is CASSQQKRDGELFF. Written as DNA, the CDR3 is TGTGCCAGCAGTCAGCAAAAGCGGGACGGGGAGCTGTTTTTT.

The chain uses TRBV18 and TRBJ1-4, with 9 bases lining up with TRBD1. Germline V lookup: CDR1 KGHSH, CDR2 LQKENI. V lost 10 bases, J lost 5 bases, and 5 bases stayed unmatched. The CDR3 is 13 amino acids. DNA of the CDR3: TGTGCCACAGCCGGACAGGGGAATGAAAAACTGTTTTTT. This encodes CATAGQGNEKLFF.

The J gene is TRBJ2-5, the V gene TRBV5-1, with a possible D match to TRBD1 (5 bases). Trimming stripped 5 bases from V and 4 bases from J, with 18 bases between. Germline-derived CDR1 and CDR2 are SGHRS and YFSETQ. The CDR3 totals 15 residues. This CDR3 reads CASSGVRGVGETQYF. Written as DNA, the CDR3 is TGCGCCAGCAGTGGGGTAAGGGGTGTTGGAGAGACCCAGTACTTC.

CDR3 DNA sequence: TGTGCCTCCAAGGGGGGGCCCAACACCGGGGAGCTGTTTTTT. Protein product: CASKGGPNTGELFF. This chain joins TRBV6-5 and TRBJ2-2; perhaps TRBD2 as D (7 bases). V was shortened by 11 bases and J by 2 bases, with 15 bases between the two germline ends. This CDR3 spans 14 amino acids. The V gene's germline CDR1 is MNHEY and CDR2 SVGAGI.